A selection of T cell receptor beta chains follows, all from one sample in a study of CXCR3-negative and CXCR3-positive naive CD8 T cells. TCRdb reanalyzed the 5' RACE reads, giving one entry per CDR3 protein sequence and no DNA. This table lists 150,000 to 160,000 distinct CDR3 sequences. What was sequenced was naive CXCR3+ CD8+ T cells from blood. These receptors were collected from a human donor in good health. Some clones in this sample may be carry-over from other donors' samples. Both conserved end residues are part of each CDR3.

j_call v_call cdr3_length cdr3_aa
TRBJ2-1 TRBV4-1 16 CASSHPGGQGYNEQFF
TRBJ2-5 TRBV27 14 CASSLRGPQETQYF
TRBJ2-5 TRBV4-1 18 CASSHAHPPLAAGETQYF
TRBJ2-1 TRBV19 15 CASSTSGRGYNEQFF
TRBJ2-3 TRBV5-5 14 CASSPSGFTDTQYF
TRBJ2-7 TRBV12-3/TRBV12-4 15 CASSLGVAGVYEQYF
TRBJ2-7 TRBV12-3/TRBV12-4 14 CASSPGLGAHEQYF
TRBJ2-5 TRBV19 14 CASNGGVLQETQYF
TRBJ2-2 TRBV10-1 13 CASSYGSTGELFF
TRBJ1-2 TRBV28 14 CASSLLLGTGGYTF
TRBJ2-3 TRBV29-1 15 CSVGETVEGLYTQYF
TRBJ1-5 TRBV5-5 15 CASSVSGVSNQPQHF
TRBJ1-1 TRBV10-3 15 CAIRENRAGATEAFF
TRBJ1-2 TRBV7-9 13 CVSSLGANYGYTF
TRBJ2-1 TRBV11-1 15 CASSLGGLAYDEQFF
TRBJ2-7 TRBV7-9 15 CASSLVAGEVYEQYF
TRBJ2-7 TRBV5-1 16 CASSLGFAGTDYEQYF
TRBJ1-1 TRBV27 14 CASSPLTGLTEAFF
TRBJ2-5 TRBV29-1 15 CSVEVRGGARETQYF
TRBJ2-2 TRBV19 16 CASSIQGALITGELFF
TRBJ2-2 TRBV6-5 15 CASSYSRTGTGELFF
TRBJ1-3 TRBV6-1 15 CASRARGDSGNTIYF
TRBJ2-5 TRBV7-9 15 CASSHEREGRETQYF
TRBJ2-7 TRBV7-2 16 CASSLAQGWGSYEQYF
TRBJ2-1 TRBV12-3/TRBV12-4 15 CASSYRSGVNNEQFF
TRBJ2-7 TRBV12-3/TRBV12-4 14 CASSFEGTAYEQYF
TRBJ2-2 TRBV4-3 20 CASSHSFLASGGTLTGELFF
TRBJ2-2 TRBV12-3/TRBV12-4 16 CASSAHWYLNTGELFF
TRBJ2-5 TRBV3-1 17 CASSQPGDRGLEETQYF
TRBJ2-7 TRBV10-2 16 CASRGQGENYNYEQYF
TRBJ2-3 TRBV27 12 CASLICVDTQYF
TRBJ2-5 TRBV5-6 15 CASSFPQFGRETQYF
TRBJ2-4 TRBV20-1 14 CSARDQLRVNIQYF
TRBJ1-1 TRBV28 15 CASRGQGWWGTEAFF
TRBJ2-7 TRBV5-5 14 CASSLLKGPYEQYF
TRBJ2-3 TRBV29-1 18 CSVGVTSGGTLGTDTQYF
TRBJ2-7 TRBV4-1 18 CASSQEWLGTGISYEQYF
TRBJ1-1 TRBV6-5 15 CASSYTGRSNTEAFF
TRBJ1-2 TRBV12-3/TRBV12-4 15 CASSWGQNDEYGYTF
TRBJ2-7 TRBV29-1 12 CSVRDRGYEQYF
TRBJ2-1 TRBV6-4 16 CASSETGTSGYNEQFF
TRBJ2-5 TRBV20-1 15 CSAARGRGESETQYF
TRBJ2-7 TRBV15 20 CATSAEYPGLATRGVYEQYF
TRBJ2-2 TRBV19 12 CALTRDTGELFF
TRBJ2-1 TRBV27 15 CASTRGSAYYNEQFF
TRBJ1-5 TRBV15 15 CATSRDWGGNQPQHF
TRBJ2-7 TRBV28 14 CASSFSVGGSEQYF
TRBJ2-3 TRBV27 14 CASTPGAYPDTQYF
TRBJ2-1 TRBV4-1 17 CASSHHLRDRGYNEQFF
TRBJ2-2 TRBV29-1 14 CSVDQGTSTGELFF
TRBJ2-1 TRBV9 12 CASREGVGEQFF
TRBJ1-1 TRBV29-1 14 CSVIAGTGDTEAFF